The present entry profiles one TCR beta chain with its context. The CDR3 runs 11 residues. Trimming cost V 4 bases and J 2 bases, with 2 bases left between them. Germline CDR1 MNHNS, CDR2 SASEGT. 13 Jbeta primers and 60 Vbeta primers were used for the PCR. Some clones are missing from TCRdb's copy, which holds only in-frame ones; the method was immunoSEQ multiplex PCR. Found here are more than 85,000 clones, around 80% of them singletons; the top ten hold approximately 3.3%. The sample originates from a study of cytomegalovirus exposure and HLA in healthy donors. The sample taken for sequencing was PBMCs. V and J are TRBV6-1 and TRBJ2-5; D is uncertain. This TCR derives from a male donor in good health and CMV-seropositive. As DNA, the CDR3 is TGTGCCAGCAGTGCGCAAGAGACCCAGTACTTC. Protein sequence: CASSAQETQYF.